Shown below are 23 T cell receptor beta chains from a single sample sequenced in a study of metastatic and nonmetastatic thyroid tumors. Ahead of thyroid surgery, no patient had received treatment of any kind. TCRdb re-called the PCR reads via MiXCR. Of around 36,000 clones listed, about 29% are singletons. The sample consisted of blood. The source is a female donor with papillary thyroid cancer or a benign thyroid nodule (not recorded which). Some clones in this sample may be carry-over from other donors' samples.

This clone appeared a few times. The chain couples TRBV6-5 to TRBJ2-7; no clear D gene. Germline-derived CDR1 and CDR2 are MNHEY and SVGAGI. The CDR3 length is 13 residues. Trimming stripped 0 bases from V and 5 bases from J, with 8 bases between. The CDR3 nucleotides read TGTGCCAGCAGTTACTCGTCGGTGGACGAGCAGTACTTC. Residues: CASSYSSVDEQYF.

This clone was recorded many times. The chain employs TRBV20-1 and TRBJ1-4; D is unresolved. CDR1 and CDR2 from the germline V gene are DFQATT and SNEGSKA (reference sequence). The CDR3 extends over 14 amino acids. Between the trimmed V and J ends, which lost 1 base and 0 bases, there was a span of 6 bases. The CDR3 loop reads CSARGPTTNEKLFF. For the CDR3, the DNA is TGCAGTGCTAGAGGCCCAACAACTAATGAAAAACTGTTTTTT.

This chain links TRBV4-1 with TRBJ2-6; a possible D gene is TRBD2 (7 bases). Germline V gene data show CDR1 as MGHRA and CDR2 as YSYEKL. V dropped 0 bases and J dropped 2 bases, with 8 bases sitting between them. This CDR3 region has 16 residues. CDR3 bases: TGCGCCAGCAGCCAAGAAGGGGGGGCTGGGGCCAACGTCCTGACTTTC. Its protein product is CASSQEGGAGANVLTF.

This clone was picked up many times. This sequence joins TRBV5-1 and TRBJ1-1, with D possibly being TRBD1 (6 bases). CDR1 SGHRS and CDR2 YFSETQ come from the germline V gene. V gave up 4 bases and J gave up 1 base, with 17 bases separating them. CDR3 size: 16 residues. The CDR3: CASSPVGGAGNTEAFF. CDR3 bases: TGCGCCAGCAGCCCCGTCGGGGGCGCGGGGAACACTGAAGCTTTCTTT.

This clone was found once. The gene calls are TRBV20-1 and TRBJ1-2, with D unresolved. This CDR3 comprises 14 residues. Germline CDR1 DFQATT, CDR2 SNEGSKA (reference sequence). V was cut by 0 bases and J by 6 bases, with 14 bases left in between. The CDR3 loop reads CSAREGTDIDGYTF. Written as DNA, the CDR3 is TGCAGTGCTAGAGAGGGTACAGATATAGATGGCTACACCTTC.

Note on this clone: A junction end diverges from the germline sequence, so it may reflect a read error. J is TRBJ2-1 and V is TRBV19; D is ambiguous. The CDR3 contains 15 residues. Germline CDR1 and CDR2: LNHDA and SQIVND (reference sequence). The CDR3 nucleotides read TGTGCCCGTAGTCCGGTAGTGGGATCGTACAATGAGCAGTTCTTC. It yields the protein CARSPVVGSYNEQFF.

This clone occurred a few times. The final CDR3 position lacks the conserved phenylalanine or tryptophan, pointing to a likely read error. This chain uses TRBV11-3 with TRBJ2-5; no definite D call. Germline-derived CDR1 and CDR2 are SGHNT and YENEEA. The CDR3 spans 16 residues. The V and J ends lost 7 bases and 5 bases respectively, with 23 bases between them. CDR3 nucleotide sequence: TGTGCCAGCATCCCGAGTGGGCCAGGTGGATCGGAGACCCAGTACTAC. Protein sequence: CASIPSGPGGSETQYY.

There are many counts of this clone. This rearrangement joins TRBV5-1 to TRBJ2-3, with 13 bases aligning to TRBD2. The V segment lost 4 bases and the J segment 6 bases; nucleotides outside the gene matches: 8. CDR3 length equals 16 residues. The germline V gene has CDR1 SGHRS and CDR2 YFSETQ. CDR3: CASSTGLAGTADTQYF. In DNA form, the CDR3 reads TGCGCCAGCAGCACGGGACTAGCGGGGACTGCGGATACGCAGTATTTT.

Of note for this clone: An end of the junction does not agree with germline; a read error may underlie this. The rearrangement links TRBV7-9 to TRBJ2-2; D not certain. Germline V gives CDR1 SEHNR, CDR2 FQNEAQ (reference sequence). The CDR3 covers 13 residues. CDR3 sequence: CASSLRSTWELFF. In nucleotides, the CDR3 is TGTGCCAGCAGCTTAAGGAGCACCTGGGAGCTGTTTTTT. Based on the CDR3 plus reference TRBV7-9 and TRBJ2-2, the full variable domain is DTGVSQNPRHKITKRGQNVTFRCDPISEHNRLYWYRQTLGQGPEFLTYFQNEAQLEKSRLLSDRFSAERPKGSFSTLEIQRTEQGDSAMYLCASSLRSTWELFFGEGSRLTVL.

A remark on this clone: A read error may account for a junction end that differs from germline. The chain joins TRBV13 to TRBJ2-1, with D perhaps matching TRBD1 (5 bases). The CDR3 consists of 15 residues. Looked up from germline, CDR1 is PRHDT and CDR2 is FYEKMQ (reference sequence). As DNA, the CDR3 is TGTGACAGCAGCTTAGGGGTCCTCTCCTACATTGAGCAGTTCTTC. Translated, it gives CDSSLGVLSYIEQFF. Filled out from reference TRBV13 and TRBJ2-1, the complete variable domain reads AAGVIQSPRHLIKEKRETATLKCYPIPRHDTVYWYQQGPGQDPQFLISFYEKMQSDKGSIPDRFSAQQFSDYHSELNMSSLELGDSALYFCDSSLGVLSYIEQFFGPGTRLTVL.

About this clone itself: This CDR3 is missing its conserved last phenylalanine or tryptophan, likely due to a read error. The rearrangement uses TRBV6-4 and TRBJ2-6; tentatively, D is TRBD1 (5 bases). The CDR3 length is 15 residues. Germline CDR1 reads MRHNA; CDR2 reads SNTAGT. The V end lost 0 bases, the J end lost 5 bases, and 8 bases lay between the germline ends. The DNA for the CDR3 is TGTGCCAGCAGTGACTCAGGGGCTCGGGCCAACGTCCTGACTTAC. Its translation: CASSDSGARANVLTY.

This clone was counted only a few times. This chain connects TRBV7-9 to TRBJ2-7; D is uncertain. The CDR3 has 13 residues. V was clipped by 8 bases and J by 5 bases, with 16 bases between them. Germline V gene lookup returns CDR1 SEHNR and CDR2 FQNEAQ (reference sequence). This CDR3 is CASGNWVRHEQYF. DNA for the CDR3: TGTGCCAGCGGTAATTGGGTCCGTCACGAGCAGTACTTC.

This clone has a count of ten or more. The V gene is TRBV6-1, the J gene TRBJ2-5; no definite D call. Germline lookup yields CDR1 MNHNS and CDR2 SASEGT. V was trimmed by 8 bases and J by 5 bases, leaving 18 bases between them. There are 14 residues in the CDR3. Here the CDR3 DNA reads TGTGCCAGCGGCCCACCGATGGGTCGGGAGACCCAGTACTTC. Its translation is CASGPPMGRETQYF.

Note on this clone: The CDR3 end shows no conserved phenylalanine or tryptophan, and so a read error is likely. For the CDR3, the DNA is TGTGCCAGCAGCGTCGAGATCGGGACAGACACCGGGGAGCTGTTTTTA. It codes for CASSVEIGTDTGELFL. The chain employs TRBV9 and TRBJ2-2; 7 nucleotides agree with TRBD1. The germline V gene has CDR1 SGDLS and CDR2 YYNGEE. This CDR3 comprises 16 residues. Unmatched junction bases numbered 7, after V lost 2 bases and J lost 3 bases.

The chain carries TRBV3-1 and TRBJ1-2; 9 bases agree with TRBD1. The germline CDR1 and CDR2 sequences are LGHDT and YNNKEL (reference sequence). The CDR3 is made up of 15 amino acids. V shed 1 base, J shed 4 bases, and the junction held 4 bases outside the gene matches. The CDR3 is CASSQVTDRGYGYTF. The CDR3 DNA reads TGTGCCAGCAGCCAAGTGACGGACAGGGGCTATGGCTACACCTTC.

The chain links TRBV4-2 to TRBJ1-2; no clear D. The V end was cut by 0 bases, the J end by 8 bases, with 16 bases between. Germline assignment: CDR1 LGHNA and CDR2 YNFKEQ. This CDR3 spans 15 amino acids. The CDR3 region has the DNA TGTGCCAGCAGCCAAGAGGTCGAGGGCCGGACGGGCTACACCTTC. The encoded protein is CASSQEVEGRTGYTF.

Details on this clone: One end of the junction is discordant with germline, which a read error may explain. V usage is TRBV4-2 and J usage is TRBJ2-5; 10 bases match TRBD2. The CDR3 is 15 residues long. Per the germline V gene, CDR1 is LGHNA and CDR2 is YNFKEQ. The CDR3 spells CAISRITSGKETQYF. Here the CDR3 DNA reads TGTGCCATCAGCCGGATCACTAGCGGGAAAGAGACCCAGTACTTC.

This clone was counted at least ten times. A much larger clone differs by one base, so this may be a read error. The CDR3 region is CSAINEQYF. The CDR3 region has the DNA TGCAGTGCTATCAACGAGCAGTACTTC. The rearrangement links TRBV20-1 to TRBJ2-7, with no clear D. Trimming took 4 bases from V and 5 from J, leaving 3 bases between them. The CDR3 sequence is 9 residues long. Germline CDR1 is DFQATT and CDR2 is SNEGSKA (reference sequence).

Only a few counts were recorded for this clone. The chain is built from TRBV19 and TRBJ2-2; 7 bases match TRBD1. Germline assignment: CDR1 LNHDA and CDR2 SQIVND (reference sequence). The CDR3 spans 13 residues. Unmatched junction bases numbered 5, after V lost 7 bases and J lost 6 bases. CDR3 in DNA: TGTGCCAGTATTCACAGGGGATCCGGGGAGCTGTTTTTT. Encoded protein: CASIHRGSGELFF.

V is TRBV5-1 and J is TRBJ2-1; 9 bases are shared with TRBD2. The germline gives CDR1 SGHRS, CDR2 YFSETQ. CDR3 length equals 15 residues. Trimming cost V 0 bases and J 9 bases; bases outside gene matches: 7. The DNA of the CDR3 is TGCGCCAGCAGCTTGGCCCGCGGGGGGGCCGGTGAGCAGTTCTTC. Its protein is CASSLARGGAGEQFF.

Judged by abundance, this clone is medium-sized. CDR3 coding DNA: TGTGCCAGCAGTCAATCTAACAGGGGCTACGAGCAGTACTTC. Translation gives CASSQSNRGYEQYF. This chain connects TRBV2 to TRBJ2-7; 7 positions agree with TRBD1. Germline V lookup: CDR1 SNHLY, CDR2 FYNNEI. V was pared by 5 bases and J by 3 bases, with 7 bases of the junction left unmatched. The CDR3 totals 14 residues. The full variable domain, completed using reference TRBV2 and TRBJ2-7, is EPEVTQTPSHQVTQMGQEVILRCVPISNHLYFYWYRQILGQKVEFLVSFYNNEISEKSEIFDDQFSVERPDGSNFTLKIRSTKLEDSAMYFCASSQSNRGYEQYFGPGTRLTVT.

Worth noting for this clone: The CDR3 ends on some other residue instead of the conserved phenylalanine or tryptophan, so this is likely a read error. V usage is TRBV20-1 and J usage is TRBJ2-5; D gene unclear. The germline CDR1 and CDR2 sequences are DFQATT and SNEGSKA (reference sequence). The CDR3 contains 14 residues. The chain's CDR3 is CMMIIAPRQETQYL. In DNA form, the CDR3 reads TGCATGATGATAATAGCCCCCCGTCAAGAGACCCAGTACTTG.

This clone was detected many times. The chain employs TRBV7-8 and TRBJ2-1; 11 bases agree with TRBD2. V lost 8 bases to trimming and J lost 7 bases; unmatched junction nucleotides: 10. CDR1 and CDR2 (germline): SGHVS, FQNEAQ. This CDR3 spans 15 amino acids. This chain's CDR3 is CASGGLAVVANEQFF. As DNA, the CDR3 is TGTGCCAGCGGGGGACTAGCGGTAGTTGCTAATGAGCAGTTCTTC.